This T cell receptor (beta chain) is drawn from a study of T cell changes during pregnancy in multiple sclerosis. The V end lost 6 bases, the J end lost 2 bases, and 12 bases lay between the germline ends. The germline V gene has CDR1 LNHDA and CDR2 SQIVND (reference sequence). This CDR3 has 14 amino acids. Clones were read by immunoSEQ multiplex PCR, and TCRdb kept only the in-frame ones, dropping some. The sample includes about 100,000 clones, about 94% seen only once; the top ten take over 0.7%. This material consisted of peripheral blood, taken before pregnancy. This TCR derives from a female donor with multiple sclerosis, enrolled in a pregnancy study. The chain combines TRBV19 with TRBJ2-3, with no clear D. CDR3 residues: CASRRGRDTDTQYF. As DNA, the CDR3 is TGTGCCAGTAGACGAGGCAGAGACACAGATACGCAGTATTTT.